What follows are 19 T cell receptor beta chains derived from one specimen sequenced in a study of T cell clonotyping in hematopoietic cell transplantation. TCRdb's copy holds only in-frame clones and misses some; the assay was immunoSEQ multiplex PCR. This sample carries 12,000 or so clones, 80% to 90% of them seen once, and the ten largest clones take under 5%. Sequenced input: peripheral blood mononuclear cells. Receptors originate from a human donor who either received an allogeneic hematopoietic cell transplant for a myeloid malignancy or was a related donor (not recorded which). Some clones in this sample may be carry-over from other donors' samples.

The chain has TRBV6-6 and TRBJ2-4; D ambiguous. Deletions cut 0 bases from V and 6 bases from J, with 6 bases between. CDR1 and CDR2 (germline): MNHNY, SVGAGI (reference sequence). CDR3 length equals 13 residues. CDR3 loop: CASSYSDVNIQYF. Here the CDR3 DNA reads TGTGCCAGCAGTTACTCCGATGTAAACATTCAGTACTTC.

CDR3: CASSQELKGTEAFF. The CDR3 nucleotides read TGTGCCAGCAGCCAAGAACTCAAAGGGACTGAAGCTTTCTTT. The rearrangement joins TRBV14 to TRBJ1-1; D is unresolved. CDR3 length equals 14 residues. The V and J ends lost 0 bases and 5 bases respectively, with 10 bases between them. The germline CDR1 and CDR2 sequences are SGHDN and FVKESK. The whole variable domain, filled in from reference TRBV14 and TRBJ1-1, reads EAGVTQFPSHSVIEKGQTVTLRCDPISGHDNLYWYRRVMGKEIKFLLHFVKESKQDESGMPNNRFLAERTGGTYSTLKVQPAELEDSGVYFCASSQELKGTEAFFGQGTRLTVV.

The chain has TRBV19 and TRBJ2-3; the D gene is possibly TRBD1 (6 bases). V lost 5 bases, J lost 2 bases, and 8 bases lay in between. The CDR3 runs to 13 residues. The germline CDR1 and CDR2 sequences are LNHDA and SQIVND (reference sequence). The CDR3 region is CASSDRYTDTQYF. CDR3 in DNA: TGTGCCAGTAGTGACAGGTACACAGATACGCAGTATTTT.

The chain carries TRBV4-2 and TRBJ2-7; D not resolved. V lost 0 bases and J 5 bases, leaving 5 bases between the germline ends. Germline CDR1 and CDR2: LGHNA and YNFKEQ. The CDR3 contains 12 residues. As DNA, the CDR3 is TGTGCCAGCAGCCAAGATGACCACGAGCAGTACTTC. Amino acids: CASSQDDHEQYF.

The chain joins TRBV6-6 to TRBJ1-3; the D is unclear. The V end was cut by 0 bases, the J end by 0 bases, with 3 bases between. CDR3 length equals 14 residues. Germline loops: CDR1 MNHNY, CDR2 SVGAGI (reference sequence). The CDR3 loop reads CASSYSTSGNTIYF. The CDR3 region has the DNA TGTGCCAGCAGTTACTCGACCTCTGGAAACACCATATATTTT.

The V and J genes are TRBV10-2 and TRBJ2-3; 11 nucleotides match TRBD2. The CDR3 length is 17 residues. Trimming cost V 0 bases and J 1 base; bases outside gene matches: 3. Per the germline V gene, CDR1 is WSHSY and CDR2 is SAAADI. CDR3 region: CASSESTSGDRTDTQYF. DNA of the CDR3: TGCGCCAGCAGTGAGTCGACTAGCGGGGACCGCACAGATACGCAGTATTTT.

The chain employs TRBV11-1 and TRBJ1-1, with D perhaps TRBD1 (6 bases). V was pared by 5 bases and J by 5 bases, with 18 bases between. The CDR3 spans 15 residues. CDR1 and CDR2 (germline): SGHAT, FQDESV (reference sequence). CDR3 DNA: TGTGCCAGCAGCCCACTAAGGGGGACGGTTACTGAAGCTTTCTTT. Its translation is CASSPLRGTVTEAFF.

The gene calls are TRBV5-1 and TRBJ1-2, with D tentatively TRBD1 (6 bases). V was shortened by 0 bases and J by 0 bases, with 15 bases between the two germline ends. The CDR3 loop spans 17 amino acids. Germline CDR1 and CDR2: SGHRS and YFSETQ. This chain's CDR3 is CASSLAGAGEANYGYTF. The CDR3 DNA reads TGCGCCAGCAGCTTGGCCGGGGCAGGGGAAGCTAACTATGGCTACACCTTC.

The V gene is TRBV6-1, the J gene TRBJ2-6; tentatively, D is TRBD2 (6 bases). Germline assignment: CDR1 MNHNS and CDR2 SASEGT. The CDR3 is made up of 15 amino acids. V lost 6 bases, J lost 4 bases, and 13 bases lay in between. The CDR3 bases are TGTGCCAGCAGCGCGGAGGGTTCGGGGGCCAACGTCCTGACTTTC. Its protein is CASSAEGSGANVLTF.

This chain links TRBV30 with TRBJ2-3; weak D call: TRBD2 (7 bases). The CDR3 extends over 16 amino acids. Germline V gene sequence: CDR1 GTSNPN, CDR2 SVGIG (reference sequence). V was cut by 3 bases and J by 2 bases, with 18 bases left in between. DNA of the CDR3: TGTGCCTGGAGGAGATTGGCGGGGGCTGTCACAGATACGCAGTATTTT. It encodes CAWRRLAGAVTDTQYF. Full variable domain (missing parts from reference TRBV30 and TRBJ2-3): SQTIHQWPATLVQPVGSPLSLECTVEGTSNPNLYWYRQAAGRGLQLLFYSVGIGQISSEVPQNLSASRPQDRQFILSSKKLLLSDSGFYLCAWRRLAGAVTDTQYFGPGTRLTVL.

This chain joins TRBV5-1 and TRBJ1-1; no reliable D call. V lost 1 base and J lost 4, with 17 bases in between. The germline V gene encodes CDR1 SGHRS and CDR2 YFSETQ. The CDR3 is 16 amino acids. CDR3 nucleotide sequence: TGCGCCAGCAGCTTGTCGAGGACCAATATCCTCACTGAAGCTTTCTTT. Its protein is CASSLSRTNILTEAFF.

This clone was detected once. The V and J genes are TRBV10-3 and TRBJ1-5, with D perhaps TRBD1 (5 bases). The CDR3 sequence is 15 residues long. Germline CDR1 and CDR2: ENHRY and SYGVKD. Trimming shortened V by 7 bases and J by 2 bases, and 15 bases separated the two germline ends. The CDR3 bases are TGTGCCATCAAGGCCGGGGGAGGTGGCAATCAGCCCCAGCATTTT. Translation gives CAIKAGGGGNQPQHF.

The CDR3 DNA reads as TGCAGCGTAGAGTCCCCCTTTAGTACAGATACGCAGTATTTT. It encodes CSVESPFSTDTQYF. The V call is TRBV29-1, the J call TRBJ2-3; D not resolved. Between the trimmed V and J ends, which lost 6 bases and 3 bases, there was a span of 16 bases. The CDR3 extends over 14 amino acids. CDR1 is SQVTM and CDR2 is ANQGSEA in the germline V gene.

The V gene is TRBV19, the J gene TRBJ2-1; the match to TRBD1 covers 8 bases. The V segment lost 3 bases and the J segment 4 bases; nucleotides outside the gene matches: 5. CDR1 is LNHDA, CDR2 SQIVND, per germline (reference sequence). The CDR3 runs to 15 residues. As DNA, the CDR3 is TGTGCCAGTAGTATCGGACAGGGTTTTTACAATGAGCAGTTCTTC. It is translated as CASSIGQGFYNEQFF. Based on the CDR3 plus reference TRBV19 and TRBJ2-1, the full variable domain is DGGITQSPKYLFRKEGQNVTLSCEQNLNHDAMYWYRQDPGQGLRLIYYSQIVNDFQKGDIAEGYSVSREKKESFPLTVTSAQKNPTAFYLCASSIGQGFYNEQFFGPGTRLTVL.

In its sample, this clone was seen once. The genes are TRBV19 and TRBJ2-3; D might be TRBD1 (6 bases). Trimming left V 3 bases short and J 1 base short, with 14 bases between. Germline CDR1 and CDR2: LNHDA and SQIVND (reference sequence). The CDR3 contains 16 residues. CDR3 bases: TGTGCCAGTAGTATCCAGGGGAATTCGGGCACAGATACGCAGTATTTT. It translates to CASSIQGNSGTDTQYF.

J is TRBJ2-3 and V is TRBV6-6, with TRBD1 as a possible D gene (5 bases). V dropped 6 bases and J dropped 1 base, with 11 bases sitting between them. The CDR3 extends over 14 amino acids. The germline V gene has CDR1 MNHNY and CDR2 SVGAGI (reference sequence). The CDR3 here is CASSFDSGTDTQYF. CDR3 sequence (DNA): TGTGCCAGCAGCTTCGACAGCGGCACAGATACGCAGTATTTT.

This clone is a singleton in its sample. The rearrangement links TRBV11-2 to TRBJ2-5; possibly TRBD2 for D (7 bases). Trimming removed 1 base from V and 5 bases from J, with 14 bases in between. The CDR3 length is 15 residues. Germline V gene sequence: CDR1 SGHAT, CDR2 FQNNGV. The CDR3, as DNA: TGTGCCAGCAGCTTAGCGGGGGGCGGTCTCGAGACCCAGTACTTC. It translates to CASSLAGGGLETQYF.

The chain recombines TRBV6-4 with TRBJ2-1, with TRBD1 identical over 7 bases. The germline V gene encodes CDR1 MRHNA and CDR2 SNTAGT. J lost 4 bases, V lost 0 bases, and 9 bases had no gene match. CDR3 length: 17 amino acids. The CDR3 sequence is CASSDSFPGTDYNEQFF. CDR3 in DNA: TGTGCCAGCAGTGACTCTTTTCCCGGGACAGATTACAATGAGCAGTTCTTC.

The V gene is TRBV29-1, the J gene TRBJ2-2; D is undetermined. The V and J ends lost 7 bases and 6 bases respectively, with 9 bases between them. There are 11 residues in the CDR3. Looked up from germline, CDR1 is SQVTM and CDR2 is ANQGSEA. The CDR3 region is CSGKEAGELFF. CDR3 DNA: TGCAGCGGAAAAGAGGCCGGGGAGCTGTTTTTT.